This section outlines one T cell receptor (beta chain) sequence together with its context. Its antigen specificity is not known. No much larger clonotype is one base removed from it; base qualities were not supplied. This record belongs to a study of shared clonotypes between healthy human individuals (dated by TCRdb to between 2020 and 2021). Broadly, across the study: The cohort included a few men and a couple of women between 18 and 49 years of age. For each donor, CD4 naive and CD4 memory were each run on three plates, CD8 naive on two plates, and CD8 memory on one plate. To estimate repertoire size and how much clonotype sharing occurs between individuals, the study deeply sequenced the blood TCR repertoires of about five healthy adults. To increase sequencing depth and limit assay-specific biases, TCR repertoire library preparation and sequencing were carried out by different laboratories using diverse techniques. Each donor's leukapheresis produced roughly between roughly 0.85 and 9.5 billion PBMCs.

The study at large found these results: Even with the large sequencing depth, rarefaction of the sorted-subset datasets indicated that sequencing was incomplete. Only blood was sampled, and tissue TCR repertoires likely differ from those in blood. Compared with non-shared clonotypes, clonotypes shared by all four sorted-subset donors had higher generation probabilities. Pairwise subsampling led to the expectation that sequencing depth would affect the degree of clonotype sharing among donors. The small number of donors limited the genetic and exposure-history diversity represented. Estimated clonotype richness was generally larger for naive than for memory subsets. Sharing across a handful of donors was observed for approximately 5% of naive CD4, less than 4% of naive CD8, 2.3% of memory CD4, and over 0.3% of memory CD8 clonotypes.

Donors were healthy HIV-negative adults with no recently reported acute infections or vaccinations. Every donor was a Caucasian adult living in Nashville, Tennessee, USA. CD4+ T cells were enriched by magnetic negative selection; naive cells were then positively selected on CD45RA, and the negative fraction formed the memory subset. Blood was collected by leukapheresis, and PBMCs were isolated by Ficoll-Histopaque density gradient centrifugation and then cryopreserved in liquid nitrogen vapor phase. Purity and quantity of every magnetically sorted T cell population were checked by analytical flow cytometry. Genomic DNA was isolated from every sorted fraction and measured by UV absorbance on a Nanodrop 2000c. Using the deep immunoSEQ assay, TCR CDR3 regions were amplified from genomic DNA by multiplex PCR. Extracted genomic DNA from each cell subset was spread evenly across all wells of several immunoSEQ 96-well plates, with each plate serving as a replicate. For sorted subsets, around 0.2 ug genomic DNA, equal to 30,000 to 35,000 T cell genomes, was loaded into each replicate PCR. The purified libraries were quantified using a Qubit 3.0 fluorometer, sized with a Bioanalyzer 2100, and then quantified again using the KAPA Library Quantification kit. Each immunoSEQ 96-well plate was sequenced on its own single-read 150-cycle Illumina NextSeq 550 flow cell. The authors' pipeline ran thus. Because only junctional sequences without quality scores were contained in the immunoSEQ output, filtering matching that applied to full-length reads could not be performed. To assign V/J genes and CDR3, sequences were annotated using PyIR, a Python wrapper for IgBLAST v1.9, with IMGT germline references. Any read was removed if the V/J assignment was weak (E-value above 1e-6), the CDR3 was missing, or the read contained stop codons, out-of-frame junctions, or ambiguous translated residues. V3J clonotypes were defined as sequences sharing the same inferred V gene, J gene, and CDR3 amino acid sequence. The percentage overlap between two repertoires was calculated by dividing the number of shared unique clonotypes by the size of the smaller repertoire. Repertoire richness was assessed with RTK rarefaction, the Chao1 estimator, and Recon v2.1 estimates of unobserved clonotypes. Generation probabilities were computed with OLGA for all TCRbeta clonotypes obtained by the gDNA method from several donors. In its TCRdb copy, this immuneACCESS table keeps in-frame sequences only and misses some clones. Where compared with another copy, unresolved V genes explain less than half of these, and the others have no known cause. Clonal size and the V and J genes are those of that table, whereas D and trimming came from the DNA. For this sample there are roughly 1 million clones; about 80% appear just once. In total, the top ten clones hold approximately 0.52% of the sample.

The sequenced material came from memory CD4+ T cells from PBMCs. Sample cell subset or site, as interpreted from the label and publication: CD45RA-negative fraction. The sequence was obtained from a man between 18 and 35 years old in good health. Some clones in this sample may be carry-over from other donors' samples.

This receptor has the CDR3 CASSWNPQGDTEAFF. The nucleotide sequence is TGTGCCAGCAGCTGGAACCCTCAGGGGGACACTGAAGCTTTCTTT. The sequence joins TRBV5-4 to TRBJ1-1, with 7 central nucleotides matching TRBD1. The CDR3, cysteine through phenylalanine, is 15 amino acids long. The entry retains the CDR3 DNA only, 45 bases that are in frame from base 1. The junction shows trimming of 3 bases on V and 3 bases on J, and the gene matches do not reach 8 bases of it. Via the germline V gene (reference sequence), CDR1 is SGHNT and CDR2 YYREEE.